Listed below are T cell receptor beta chains from one sample, sequenced in a study of shared clonotypes between healthy human individuals. The repertoire was sequenced with immunoSEQ multiplex PCR; TCRdb's copy has only in-frame clones and lacks some. The sample lists about 2.4 million clones, roughly 93% occurring once. Sequencing was performed on naive CD4+ T cells from PBMCs. Receptors were obtained from a man between 18 and 29 years old in good health. Some clones in this sample may be carry-over from other donors' samples. Each CDR3 is given with its conserved first and last residue. A D gene is named only where the DNA matches it firmly. The listing skips clone size in some rows; elsewhere it reads once, few, many or a size class.

clone_size,j_call,v_call,d_call,cdr3_nt,cdr3_aa
.,TRBJ2-5,TRBV10-3,.,TGTGCCATCAGATTGACTACGCAAGAGACCCAGTACTTC,CAIRLTTQETQYF
.,TRBJ2-5,TRBV28,TRBD1,TGTGCCAGCAGTATACAGGGGGCATCCGGGCCCCAAGAGACCCAGTACTTC,CASSIQGASGPQETQYF
once,TRBJ1-2,TRBV20-1,TRBD1,TGCAGTGCGACACAGGGGGGAGGCTACACCTTC,CSATQGGGYTF
.,TRBJ1-2,TRBV7-2,.,TGTGCCAGCAGCTCCCGACGGCTGGGGTTCGGCTACACCTTC,CASSSRRLGFGYTF
.,TRBJ1-3,TRBV18,TRBD1,TGTGCCAGCTCACTAGACAGGGGCTCTGGAAACACCATATATTTT,CASSLDRGSGNTIYF
.,TRBJ2-5,TRBV5-4,.,TGTGCCAGCAGCTTGGAAGTTGCGGGTGGAGAGACCCAGTACTTC,CASSLEVAGGETQYF
.,TRBJ2-2,TRBV9,.,TGTGCCAGCAGCGTAGCCCTAGGGGGGACCGGGGAGCTGTTTTTT,CASSVALGGTGELFF
.,TRBJ1-4,TRBV4-3,.,TGCGCCAGCAGCCAAGTGGGGCAGGGTTTTTTTAATGAAAAACTGTTTTTT,CASSQVGQGFFNEKLFF
.,TRBJ1-1,TRBV5-1,.,TGCGCCAGCAGCCACTACAGGGCATGGAACACTGAAGCTTTCTTT,CASSHYRAWNTEAFF
.,TRBJ2-3,TRBV6-5,TRBD1,TGTGCCAGCAGTTCACAGGGGGCTAGCACAGATACGCAGTATTTT,CASSSQGASTDTQYF
.,TRBJ2-1,TRBV5-4,.,TGTGCCAGCAGCTTGAGGGCAGGCTTGCCCTACAATGAGCAGTTCTTC,CASSLRAGLPYNEQFF
once,TRBJ2-5,TRBV7-2,.,TGTGCCAGCAGCTTAGGACGGGAGACCCAGTACTTC,CASSLGRETQYF
.,TRBJ2-5,TRBV30,.,TGTGCCTTTAGGGGCTCCAGCCGGGAGACCCAGTACTTC,CAFRGSSRETQYF
.,TRBJ2-2,TRBV19,.,TGTGCCAGTAGTAAAAGGGTTAGGTCGGTCTCTGGGGAGCTGTTTTTT,CASSKRVRSVSGELFF
once,TRBJ2-4,TRBV6-5,.,TGTGCCAGCAGTTACTCGATTTCGGGGGACAAAAACATTCAGTACTTC,CASSYSISGDKNIQYF
.,TRBJ2-7,TRBV11-2,TRBD2,TGTGCCAGCAGCTCCACTAGCGGGCTAGGTGAGCAGTACTTC,CASSSTSGLGEQYF
once,TRBJ1-4,TRBV18,.,TGTGCCAGCTCACCAGCCTGGACAACTAATGAAAAACTGTTTTTT,CASSPAWTTNEKLFF
once,TRBJ2-5,TRBV19,TRBD1,TGTGCCAGTGGAGGGGTTTCCGACAGGGGGCAAGAGACCCAGTACTTC,CASGGVSDRGQETQYF
.,TRBJ2-1,TRBV5-1,TRBD2,TGCGCCAGCCCTTGCGGGGGTCTACTCTACAATGAGCAGTTCTTC,CASPCGGLLYNEQFF
.,TRBJ2-3,TRBV7-2,.,TGTGCCAGCAGCTTAGCGTCTCAAGATACGCAGTATTTT,CASSLASQDTQYF
.,TRBJ2-3,TRBV5-4,.,TGTGCCAGCAGCTTGAACAGGGGGGGACGCACAGATACGCAGTATTTT,CASSLNRGGRTDTQYF
.,TRBJ2-5,TRBV7-2,.,TGTGCCAGCAGCCCGGCTGGGGAGACCCAGTACTTC,CASSPAGETQYF
.,TRBJ2-7,TRBV5-4,.,TGTGCCAGCAGCTTGGAGTCCAGCTACGAGCAGTACTTC,CASSLESSYEQYF
.,TRBJ1-4,TRBV11-2,.,TGTGCCAGCAGCCCACAGGGCGGTGAAAAACTGTTTTTT,CASSPQGGEKLFF
once,TRBJ2-2,TRBV7-8,.,TGTGCCAGCAGCTTAAGCCGGAACACCGGGGAGCTGTTTTTT,CASSLSRNTGELFF
.,TRBJ2-7,TRBV11-3,TRBD1,TGTGCCAGCAGCGCAGGGACAGGCGATTACGAGCAGTACTTC,CASSAGTGDYEQYF
.,TRBJ1-5,TRBV7-8,.,TGTGCCAGCAGCCAAAGAGACATCGCCTTGGGCAATCAGCCCCAGCATTTT,CASSQRDIALGNQPQHF
.,TRBJ2-3,TRBV9,.,TGTGCCAGCAGCCCCGGGACCGGGAGTAGCACAGATACGCAGTATTTT,CASSPGTGSSTDTQYF
.,TRBJ2-2,TRBV27,.,TGTGCCAGCAGTTTAAGGACCGCGGGCGGGGAGCTGTTTTTT,CASSLRTAGGELFF
.,TRBJ2-1,TRBV28,TRBD2,TGTGCCAGCGGGGCCCGACTAGCCGCTACCTACAATGAGCAGTTCTTC,CASGARLAATYNEQFF
once,TRBJ2-5,TRBV4-1,.,TGCGCCAGCAGCCAAGGAAGCAGGGAGGAGACCCAGTACTTC,CASSQGSREETQYF
.,TRBJ2-1,TRBV28,.,TGTGCCGTACGATCCCCACCCGGCGCGTATAGGGGGGGTGAGCAGTTCTTC,CAVRSPPGAYRGGEQFF
.,TRBJ2-5,TRBV5-4,.,TGTGCCAGCAGCTTGTGGCAAGAGACCCAGTACTTC,CASSLWQETQYF
.,TRBJ2-7,TRBV19,.,TGTGCCAGTAGAGAATGGGCAGACCAAACCTACGAGCAGTACTTC,CASREWADQTYEQYF
.,TRBJ1-1,TRBV27,.,TGTGCCAGCAGTCTCGAGGGGGGAGTTAGGAACACTGAAGCTTTCTTT,CASSLEGGVRNTEAFF
.,TRBJ1-2,TRBV6-5,.,TGTGCCAGCAGGGAGAAGGGACGTTGGAAAGGCGGCTACACCTTC,CASREKGRWKGGYTF
.,TRBJ2-7,TRBV6-5,TRBD2,TGTGCCAGCAGTTCCGGGACTAGGGGCACCTACGAGCAGTACTTC,CASSSGTRGTYEQYF
.,TRBJ1-3,TRBV11-2,.,TGTGCCAGCAGCTTAGGGAAATCTGGAAACACCATATATTTT,CASSLGKSGNTIYF
.,TRBJ2-7,TRBV9,TRBD2,TGTGCCAGCAGCTCAGAAGGACTAGCACCCTACGAGCAGTACTTC,CASSSEGLAPYEQYF
.,TRBJ1-1,TRBV6-5,.,TGTGCCAGCAGTTTTCGGAGGGAGATGGTGAGTGAAGCTTTCTTT,CASSFRREMVSEAFF
.,TRBJ1-2,TRBV5-1,TRBD1,TGCGCCAGCAGCGGGTGGACAGGAATCGGCTATGGCTACACCTTC,CASSGWTGIGYGYTF
once,TRBJ2-1,TRBV5-1,.,TGCGCCAGCAGCTCACCTCCGGGTCGGCTTTACAATGAGCAGTTCTTC,CASSSPPGRLYNEQFF
.,TRBJ1-1,TRBV18,.,TGTGCCAGCTCACCGACAGGTCTGAACACTGAAGCTTTCTTT,CASSPTGLNTEAFF
.,TRBJ2-1,TRBV5-4,TRBD1,TGTGCCAGCAGCACACCTAACAGGGGGCTTGGGAATGAGCAGTTCTTC,CASSTPNRGLGNEQFF
.,TRBJ2-7,TRBV28,.,TGTGCCAGCAGAGCTCCTGGGGGGTGGGACGAGCAGTACTTC,CASRAPGGWDEQYF
.,TRBJ2-7,TRBV5-6,TRBD1,TGTGCCAGCAGCTTGGCTAGGACAGGGGTCCACGAGCAGTACTTC,CASSLARTGVHEQYF
.,TRBJ2-5,TRBV10-3,TRBD2,TGTGCCACCCAGGGTAGCGGGGCCCAAGAGACCCAGTACTTC,CATQGSGAQETQYF
.,TRBJ2-1,TRBV5-1,TRBD2,TGCGCCAGCAGCTTCGTATTCTCGGTAGCGGGGAGGCCCTACAATGAGCAGTTCTTC,CASSFVFSVAGRPYNEQFF
.,TRBJ2-5,TRBV14,.,TGTGCCAGCAGCCAAAGGGGCTGGTACCAAGAGACCCAGTACTTC,CASSQRGWYQETQYF
.,TRBJ2-7,TRBV19,TRBD2,TGTGCCAGTAGTATAGCCCCGGGACTAGCGTTCGAGCAGTACTTC,CASSIAPGLAFEQYF
.,TRBJ2-2,TRBV7-9,TRBD2,TGTGCCAGCAGCGCTCTAGCGGGAGGGTCCACCGGGGAGCTGTTTTTT,CASSALAGGSTGELFF
.,TRBJ2-3,TRBV18,TRBD1,TGTGCCAGCTCACCCAACAGACAGGGATTGTCCACAGATACGCAGTATTTT,CASSPNRQGLSTDTQYF
.,TRBJ2-5,TRBV5-6,.,TGTGCCAGCAGCTTGGACCCCCTGCAGGAGACCCAGTACTTC,CASSLDPLQETQYF
few,TRBJ2-1,TRBV5-6,TRBD2,TGTGCCAGCAGCTTGTTGACTAGCGGGAGTTTGAGATACAATGAGCAGTTCTTC,CASSLLTSGSLRYNEQFF
.,TRBJ2-7,TRBV7-6,.,TGTGCCAGCGCGAGCGGGTCGTCAAACGAGCAGTACTTC,CASASGSSNEQYF
.,TRBJ1-2,TRBV4-1,TRBD1,TGCGCCAGCAGCCAAGATTTTGTTCCCGGACAGGGCGGCTATGGCTACACCTTC,CASSQDFVPGQGGYGYTF
.,TRBJ2-7,TRBV6-1,.,TGTGCCAGCAGTGAGTTAGCGAGGGAGCAGTACTTC,CASSELAREQYF
.,TRBJ1-5,TRBV29-1,.,TGCAGCGTATATCAGCCCCAGCATTTT,CSVYQPQHF
.,TRBJ2-7,TRBV6-1,.,TGTGCCAGCACCAGAAGAGGGGCAGCCACCTACGAGCAGTACTTC,CASTRRGAATYEQYF
once,TRBJ2-5,TRBV29-1,.,TGCAGCGTCGAAGACAGAAAGCAAGAGACCCAGTACTTC,CSVEDRKQETQYF